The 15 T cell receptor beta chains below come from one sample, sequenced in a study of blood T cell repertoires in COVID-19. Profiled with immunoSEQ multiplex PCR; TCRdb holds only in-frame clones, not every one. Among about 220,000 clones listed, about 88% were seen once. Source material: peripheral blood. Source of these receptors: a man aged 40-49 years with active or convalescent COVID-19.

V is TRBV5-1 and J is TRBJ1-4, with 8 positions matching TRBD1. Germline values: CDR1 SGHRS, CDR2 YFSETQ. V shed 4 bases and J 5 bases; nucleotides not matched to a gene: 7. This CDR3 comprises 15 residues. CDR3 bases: TGCGCCAGCAGCGGGGAGACAGGGGTAAATGAAAAACTGTTTTTT. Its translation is CASSGETGVNEKLFF.

CDR3 in amino acids: CASSPRDSFSYEQYF. DNA for the CDR3: TGTGCCAGCTCACCCCGGGACAGCTTCTCCTACGAGCAGTACTTC. The genes are TRBV18 and TRBJ2-7; 7 bases fit TRBD1. Germline-derived CDR1 and CDR2 are KGHSH and LQKENI. V was pared by 3 bases and J by 0 bases, with 5 bases of the junction left unmatched. The CDR3 runs 15 residues.

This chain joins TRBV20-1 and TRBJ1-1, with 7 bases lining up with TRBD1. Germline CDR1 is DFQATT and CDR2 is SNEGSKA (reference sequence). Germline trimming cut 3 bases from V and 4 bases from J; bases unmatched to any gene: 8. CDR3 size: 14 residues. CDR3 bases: TGCAGTGCTAGTGGTCCGGGACAGACCACTGAAGCTTTCTTT. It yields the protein CSASGPGQTTEAFF.

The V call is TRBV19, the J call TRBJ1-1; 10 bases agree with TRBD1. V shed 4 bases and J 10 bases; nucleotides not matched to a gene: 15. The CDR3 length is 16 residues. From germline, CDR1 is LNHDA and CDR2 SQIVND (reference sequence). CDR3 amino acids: CASSRQGARVNLRAFF. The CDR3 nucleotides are TGTGCCAGTAGTAGACAGGGGGCGCGGGTCAACCTTCGAGCTTTCTTT.

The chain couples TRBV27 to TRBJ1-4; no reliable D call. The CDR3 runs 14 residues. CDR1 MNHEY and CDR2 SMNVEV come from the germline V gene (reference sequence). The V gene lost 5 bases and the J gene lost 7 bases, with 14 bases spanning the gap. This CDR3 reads CASSPALTGEKLFF. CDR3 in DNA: TGTGCCAGCAGTCCGGCCCTGACGGGTGAAAAACTGTTTTTT.

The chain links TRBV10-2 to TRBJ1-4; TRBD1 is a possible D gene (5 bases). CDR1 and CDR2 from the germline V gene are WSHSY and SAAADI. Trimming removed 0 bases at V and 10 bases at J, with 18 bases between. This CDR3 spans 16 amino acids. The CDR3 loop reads CASSESIGTGGGKLFF. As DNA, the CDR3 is TGCGCCAGCAGTGAGTCTATAGGAACAGGCGGGGGAAAACTGTTTTTT.

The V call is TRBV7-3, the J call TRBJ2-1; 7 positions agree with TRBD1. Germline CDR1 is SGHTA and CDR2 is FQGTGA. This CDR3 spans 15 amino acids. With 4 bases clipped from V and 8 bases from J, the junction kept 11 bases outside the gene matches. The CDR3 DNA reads TGTGCCAGCAGCTCTAAGACAGGGTTTGTCGATGAGCAGTTCTTC. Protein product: CASSSKTGFVDEQFF.

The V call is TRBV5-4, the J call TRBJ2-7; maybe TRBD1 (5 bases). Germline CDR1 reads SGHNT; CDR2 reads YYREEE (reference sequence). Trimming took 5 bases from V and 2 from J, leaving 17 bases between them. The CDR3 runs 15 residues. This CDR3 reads CASSSRQKIPYEQYF. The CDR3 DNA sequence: TGTGCCAGCAGTTCCCGACAGAAAATTCCCTACGAGCAGTACTTC.

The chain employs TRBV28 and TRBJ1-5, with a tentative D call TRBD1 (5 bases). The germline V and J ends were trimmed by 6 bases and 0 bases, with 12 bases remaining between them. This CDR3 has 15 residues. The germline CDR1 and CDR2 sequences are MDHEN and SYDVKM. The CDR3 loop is CASSRGGHSNQPQHF. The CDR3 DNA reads TGTGCCAGCAGCCGCGGGGGTCATAGCAATCAGCCCCAGCATTTT.

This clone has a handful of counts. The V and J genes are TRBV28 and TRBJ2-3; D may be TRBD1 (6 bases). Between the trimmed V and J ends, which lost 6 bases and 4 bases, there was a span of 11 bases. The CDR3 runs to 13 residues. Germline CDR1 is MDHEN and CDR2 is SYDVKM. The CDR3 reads CASSRGGADTQYF. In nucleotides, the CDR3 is TGTGCCAGCAGCAGGGGTGGCGCAGATACGCAGTATTTT. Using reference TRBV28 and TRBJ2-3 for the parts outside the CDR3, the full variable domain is DVKVTQSSRYLVKRTGEKVFLECVQDMDHENMFWYRQDPGLGLRLIYFSYDVKMKEKGDIPEGYSVSREKKERFSLILESASTNQTSMYLCASSRGGADTQYFGPGTRLTVL.

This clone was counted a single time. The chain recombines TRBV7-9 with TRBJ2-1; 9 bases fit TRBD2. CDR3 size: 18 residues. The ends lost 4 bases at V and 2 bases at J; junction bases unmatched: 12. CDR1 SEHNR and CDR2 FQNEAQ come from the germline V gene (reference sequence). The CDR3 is CASSSTLAGEGPYNEQFF. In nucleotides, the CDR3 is TGTGCCAGCAGCTCCACCTTAGCGGGAGAAGGCCCCTACAATGAGCAGTTCTTC.

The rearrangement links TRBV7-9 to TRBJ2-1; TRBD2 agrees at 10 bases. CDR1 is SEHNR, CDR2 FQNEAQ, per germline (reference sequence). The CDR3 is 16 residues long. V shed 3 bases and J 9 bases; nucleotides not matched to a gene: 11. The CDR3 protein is CASSFPLAGERSEQFF. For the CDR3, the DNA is TGTGCCAGCAGCTTCCCTCTAGCGGGGGAGAGAAGTGAGCAGTTCTTC.

CDR3 in DNA: TGCAGCGTTGAGTGGGACAGGGCGGCTAACTATGGCTACACCTTC. Translating it yields CSVEWDRAANYGYTF. The chain links TRBV29-1 to TRBJ1-2; 9 bases fit TRBD1. CDR3 length: 15 residues. With 3 bases clipped from V and 0 bases from J, the junction kept 5 bases outside the gene matches. The germline V gene has CDR1 SQVTM and CDR2 ANQGSEA.

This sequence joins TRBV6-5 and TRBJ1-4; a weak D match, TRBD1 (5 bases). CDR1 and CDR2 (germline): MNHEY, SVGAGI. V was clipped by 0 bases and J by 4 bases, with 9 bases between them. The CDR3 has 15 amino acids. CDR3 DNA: TGTGCCAGCAGTTACTCTCGACAGTTTAATGAAAAACTGTTTTTT. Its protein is CASSYSRQFNEKLFF.

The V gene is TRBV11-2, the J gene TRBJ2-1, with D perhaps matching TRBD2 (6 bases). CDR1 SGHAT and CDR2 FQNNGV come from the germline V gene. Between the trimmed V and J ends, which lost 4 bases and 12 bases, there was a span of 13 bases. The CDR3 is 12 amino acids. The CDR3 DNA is TGTGCCAGCAGCTCAGACGAGGGAGGGCAGTTCTTC. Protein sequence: CASSSDEGGQFF.